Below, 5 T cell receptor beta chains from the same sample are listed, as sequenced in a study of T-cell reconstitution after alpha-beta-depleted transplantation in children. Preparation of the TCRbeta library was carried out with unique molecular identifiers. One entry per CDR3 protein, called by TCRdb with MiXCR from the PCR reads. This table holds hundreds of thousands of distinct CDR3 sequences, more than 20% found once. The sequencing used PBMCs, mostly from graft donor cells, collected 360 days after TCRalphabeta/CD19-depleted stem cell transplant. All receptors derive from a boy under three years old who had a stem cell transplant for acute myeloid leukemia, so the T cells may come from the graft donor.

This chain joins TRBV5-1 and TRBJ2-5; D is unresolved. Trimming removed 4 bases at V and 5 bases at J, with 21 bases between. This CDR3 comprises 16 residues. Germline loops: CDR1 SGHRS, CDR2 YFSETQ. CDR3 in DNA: TGCGCCAGCAGCCTAGGAAGCCAACGGATTAGCGAGACCCAGTACTTC. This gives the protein CASSLGSQRISETQYF.

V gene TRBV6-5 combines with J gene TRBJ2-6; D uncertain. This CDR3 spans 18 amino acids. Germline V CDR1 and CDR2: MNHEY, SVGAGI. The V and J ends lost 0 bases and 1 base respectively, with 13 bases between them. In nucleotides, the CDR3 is TGTGCCAGCAGTTACTCGTCCCCAGCCTTGTCTGGGGCCAACGTCCTGACTTTC. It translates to CASSYSSPALSGANVLTF.

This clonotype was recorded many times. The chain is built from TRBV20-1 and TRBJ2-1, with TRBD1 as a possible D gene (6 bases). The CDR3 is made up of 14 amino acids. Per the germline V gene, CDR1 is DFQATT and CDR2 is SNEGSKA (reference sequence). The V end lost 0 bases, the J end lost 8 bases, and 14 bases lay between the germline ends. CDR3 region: CSARDAGEPDEQFF. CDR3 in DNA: TGCAGTGCTAGAGATGCAGGGGAACCTGATGAGCAGTTCTTC.

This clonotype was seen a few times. The CDR3 sequence: CSAPDSFSYQETQYF. For the CDR3, the DNA is TGCAGTGCGCCAGACAGTTTTTCGTACCAAGAGACCCAGTACTTC. The chain combines TRBV20-1 with TRBJ2-5; maybe TRBD1 (5 bases). Germline loops: CDR1 DFQATT, CDR2 SNEGSKA (reference sequence). This CDR3 region has 15 residues. The ends were cut back, 6 bases at V and 0 bases at J, with 17 bases in the middle.

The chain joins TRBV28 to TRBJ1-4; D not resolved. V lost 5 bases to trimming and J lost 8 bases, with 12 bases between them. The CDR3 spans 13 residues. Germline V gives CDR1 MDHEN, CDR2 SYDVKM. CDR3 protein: CASSRLNGEKLFF. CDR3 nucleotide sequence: TGTGCCAGCAGTCGGCTAAATGGCGAAAAACTGTTTTTT. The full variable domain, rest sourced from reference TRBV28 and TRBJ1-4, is DVKVTQSSRYLVKRTGEKVFLECVQDMDHENMFWYRQDPGLGLRLIYFSYDVKMKEKGDIPEGYSVSREKKERFSLILESASTNQTSMYLCASSRLNGEKLFFGSGTQLSVL.